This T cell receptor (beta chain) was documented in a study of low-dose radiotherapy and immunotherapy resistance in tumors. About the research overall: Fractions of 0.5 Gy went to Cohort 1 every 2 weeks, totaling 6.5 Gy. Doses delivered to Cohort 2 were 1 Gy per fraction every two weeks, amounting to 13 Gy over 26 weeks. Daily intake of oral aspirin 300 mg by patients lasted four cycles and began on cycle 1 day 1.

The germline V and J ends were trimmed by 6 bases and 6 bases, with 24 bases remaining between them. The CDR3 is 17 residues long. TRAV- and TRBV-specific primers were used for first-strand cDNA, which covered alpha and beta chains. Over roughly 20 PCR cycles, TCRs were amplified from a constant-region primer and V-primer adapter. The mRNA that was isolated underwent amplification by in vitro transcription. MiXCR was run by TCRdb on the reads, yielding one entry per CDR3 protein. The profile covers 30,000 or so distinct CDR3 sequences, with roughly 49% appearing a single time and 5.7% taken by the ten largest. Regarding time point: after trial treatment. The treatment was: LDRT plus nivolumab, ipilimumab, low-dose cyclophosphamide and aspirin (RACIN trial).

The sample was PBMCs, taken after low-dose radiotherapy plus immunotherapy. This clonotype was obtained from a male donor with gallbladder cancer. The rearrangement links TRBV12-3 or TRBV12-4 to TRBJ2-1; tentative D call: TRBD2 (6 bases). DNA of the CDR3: TGTGCCAGCAGCTTCTCGGGCGGCAGGGCGGGGAGCAATGAGCAGTTCTTC. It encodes CASSFSGGRAGSNEQFF.